Given below is one T cell receptor beta chain in context. Its target is unknown. The sample originates from a study of graft-versus-host responses after intestinal transplantation. Overall study context: Recipients had multivisceral, liver-intestinal, or isolated intestinal transplants. Induction using anti-thymocyte globulin, followed by tacrolimus and steroids for two to three years, was given to all recipients. The study, taken as a whole, reports: Allograft clonal ratios (graft-versus-host to host-versus-graft) were high in patients who had graft-donor T cell macrochimerism.

Germline V gene sequence: CDR1 MDHEN, CDR2 SYDVKM. The CDR3 length is 15 residues. V was cut by 3 bases and J by 5 bases, with 15 bases left in between. Only in-frame clones appear in the TCRdb table, and some are missing; sequencing was by immunoSEQ multiplex PCR. The sample carries under 150,000 clones, approximately 95% recorded once. This TCR derives from a human donor who received an intestinal transplant. The chain links TRBV28 to TRBJ2-3, with D tentatively TRBD1 (6 bases). The sample was unstimulated CD8+ T cells sorted from spleen or lymph node cells, taken before intestinal transplant. The chain's CDR3 is CASSLFRQGKDTQYF. The CDR3 DNA reads TGTGCCAGCAGTTTGTTCCGTCAGGGGAAAGATACGCAGTATTTT.